This T cell receptor (beta chain) was sequenced during a study of cytomegalovirus exposure and HLA in healthy donors. Germline V gene data show CDR1 as SGHTA and CDR2 as FQGNSA. CDR3 size: 15 residues. As for this clone: The junction shows a germline mismatch at one end, possibly a read error.

The PCR ran on 60 Vbeta and 13 Jbeta primers. Some clones are missing from TCRdb's copy, which holds only in-frame ones; the method was immunoSEQ multiplex PCR. Here the sample spans fewer than 150,000 clones, around four fifths being singletons. The source is a woman aged 40 to 50 in good health and CMV-seronegative. Sequencing was done on a sample of PBMCs. The rearrangement uses TRBV7-2 and TRBJ2-7; 12 positions match TRBD2. The CDR3 DNA reads TGTGCCAGCAGCCTAGCGGGAGGGCAAGGCTACGAGCAGTACTTC. Amino acid sequence: CASSLAGGQGYEQYF.